These T cell receptor beta chains were read from a single sample in a study of T cell responses to AZD1222 COVID-19 vaccine. TCRdb keeps only in-frame clones here, not all; method: immunoSEQ multiplex PCR. The data hold about 84,000 clones, with approximately 83% observed a single time. The material was peripheral blood, obtained 28 days after the second AZD1222 dose. The receptors were gathered from an adult who received the AZD1222 COVID-19 vaccine. Both conserved end residues are part of each CDR3. D genes are given only for firm matches. Clone size is stated in some rows and not others, as once, few, many or a class when expanded.

d_call	v_call	clone_size	j_call	cdr3_aa	cdr3_nt
-	TRBV12-3/TRBV12-4	once	TRBJ1-3	CASSLGSRNTIYF	TGTGCCAGCAGTTTGGGCAGTCGAAACACCATATATTTT
-	TRBV12-3/TRBV12-4	-	TRBJ2-5	CASSYQETQYF	TGTGCCAGCAGTTACCAAGAGACCCAGTACTTC
-	TRBV6-5	-	TRBJ1-5	CASKVGGLVDQPQHF	TGTGCCAGCAAAGTAGGGGGGCTTGTGGATCAGCCCCAGCATTTT
TRBD1	TRBV28	-	TRBJ2-7	CASRTGRLYEQYF	TGTGCCAGCAGGACAGGGAGACTTTACGAGCAGTACTTC
-	TRBV18	-	TRBJ1-1	CASSPGTIEAFF	TGTGCCAGCTCACCAGGTACCATTGAAGCTTTCTTT
TRBD2	TRBV29-1	few	TRBJ2-7	CSVGTSLSRSYEQYF	TGCAGCGTCGGGACTAGCCTAAGTCGGTCCTACGAGCAGTACTTC
-	TRBV28	-	TRBJ1-1	CASTVTQRHSLTRKAFF	TGTGCCAGCACCGTCACCCAGCGGCACAGCCTAACCCGAAAAGCTTTCTTT
-	TRBV11-2	-	TRBJ1-1	CASSKPLGLMNTEAFF	TGTGCCAGCAGCAAACCCCTGGGACTGATGAACACTGAAGCTTTCTTT
-	TRBV7-9	once	TRBJ2-1	CASSPQQVNEQFF	TGTGCCAGCAGCCCCCAACAGGTCAATGAGCAGTTCTTC
-	TRBV2	once	TRBJ2-3	CASRRSTDTQYF	TGTGCCAGCAGAAGGAGCACAGATACGCAGTATTTT
-	TRBV6-1	few	TRBJ1-2	CASSETLRQNYGYTF	TGTGCCAGCAGTGAAACTCTCAGGCAGAACTATGGCTACACCTTC
-	TRBV7-9	once	TRBJ1-6	CASSSDRSSYNSPLHF	TGTGCCAGCAGCTCCGACCGGAGCTCCTATAATTCACCCCTCCACTTT
TRBD1	TRBV19	-	TRBJ2-7	CASSQDRVSYEQYF	TGTGCCAGTAGTCAAGACAGGGTTTCCTACGAGCAGTACTTC
TRBD2	TRBV19	-	TRBJ2-1	CASSMGTSGTMSSYNEQFF	TGTGCCAGTAGTATGGGGACTAGCGGGACAATGAGCTCCTACAATGAGCAGTTCTTC
-	TRBV10-3	-	TRBJ2-5	CAISENDAGGILKETQYF	TGTGCCATCAGTGAGAATGATGCGGGCGGGATTCTTAAAGAGACCCAGTACTTC
-	TRBV29-1	-	TRBJ1-1	CSVVVGSEAFF	TGCAGCGTTGTGGTGGGGTCTGAAGCTTTCTTT
-	TRBV11-2	-	TRBJ2-5	CASSLGQETQYF	TGTGCCAGCAGCTTAGGTCAAGAGACCCAGTACTTC
TRBD2	TRBV19	-	TRBJ2-3	CASGRTSGGSDTQYF	TGTGCCAGTGGTCGGACTAGCGGGGGGTCCGATACGCAGTATTTT
-	TRBV4-2	-	TRBJ2-1	CASSHWWGRSSYNEQFF	TGTGCCAGCAGCCATTGGTGGGGCAGGAGCTCCTACAATGAGCAGTTCTTC
-	TRBV11-2	-	TRBJ2-1	CASSPGVAVGYEQFF	TGTGCCAGCAGCCCAGGGGTAGCGGTTGGCTATGAGCAGTTCTTC
TRBD1	TRBV3-1/TRBV3-2	-	TRBJ2-5	CASSPWTGTETQYF	TGTGCCAGCAGCCCCTGGACAGGGACGGAGACCCAGTACTTC
-	TRBV7-9	-	TRBJ2-3	CASSLQGTSTDTQYF	TGTGCCAGCAGCTTACAGGGAACTAGCACAGATACGCAGTATTTT
-	TRBV3-1/TRBV3-2	-	TRBJ1-3	CASSHARRSSGNTIYF	TGTGCCAGCAGCCATGCCAGGCGCTCCTCTGGAAACACCATATATTTT
-	TRBV6-5	-	TRBJ2-2	CASSKTGRSTGELFF	TGTGCCAGCAGTAAGACAGGGAGGAGCACCGGGGAGCTGTTTTTT
-	TRBV27	-	TRBJ1-1	CASSELNGAEAFF	TGTGCCAGCAGTGAGTTGAATGGCGCTGAAGCTTTCTTT
-	TRBV9	-	TRBJ2-1	CASTPGSMKSNEQFF	TGTGCCAGCACGCCAGGGTCTATGAAGTCCAATGAGCAGTTCTTC
-	TRBV28	-	TRBJ2-2	CASSVVAPNTGELFF	TGTGCCAGCAGTGTCGTAGCTCCTAACACCGGGGAGCTGTTTTTT